The subject of this entry is one T cell receptor (beta chain). Sequenced by immunoSEQ multiplex PCR; TCRdb stores in-frame clones only, minus some. The table lists more than 13,000 clones, approximately 63% of them singletons. V shed 8 bases, J shed 3 bases, and the junction held 13 bases outside the gene matches. This CDR3 is 15 amino acids long. Germline CDR1 and CDR2: SGHRS and YFSETQ. The sample is drawn from a study of neoadjuvant anti-PD-1 for oral cavity cancer. Material: PBMCs, obtained before nivolumab (anti-PD-1) treatment. The V call is TRBV5-1, the J call TRBJ2-7; 8 bases agree with TRBD2. The sequence was obtained from a person aged 40 to 85 with oral cavity squamous cell carcinoma. CDR3 loop: CASSSGGGRSYEQYF. The CDR3 bases are TGCGCCAGTTCGTCGGGTGGCGGGAGGAGCTACGAGCAGTACTTC.